This record concerns one T cell receptor beta chain sequence. Original methodology: Amplification from reference gene primers served as the basis for estimated nucleated cell counts. Assay used: immunoSEQ multiplex PCR; TCRdb lists only in-frame clones, some missing. V and J calls and clone size are copied from that table; D and trimming were computed from the DNA. This table holds 150,000 to 200,000 clones, approximately 80% found once. The data were taken from a study of blood T cell repertoires in COVID-19. Study information: Donors in the United States, Italy and Spain gave samples during acute or convalescent COVID-19.

Germline CDR1 is LGHDT and CDR2 is YNNKEL (reference sequence). V lost 4 bases, J lost 11 bases, and 13 bases stayed unmatched. The CDR3 is 14 amino acids. Individuals aged about 18 to 100 years were recruited from fewer than 30 US areas. Clinical history as reported by participants underpinned cohort assignment. This receptor was obtained from a man between 65 and 85 years old who had been exposed to COVID-19. The source material was PBMCs or T cells enriched from blood (not recorded which). V and J are TRBV3-1 (or the pseudogene TRBV3-2) and TRBJ1-1; 7 positions match TRBD1. The CDR3 sequence is CASSLSGGILGAFF. The CDR3 bases are TGTGCCAGCAGCCTCTCAGGGGGAATCCTTGGGGCTTTCTTT.